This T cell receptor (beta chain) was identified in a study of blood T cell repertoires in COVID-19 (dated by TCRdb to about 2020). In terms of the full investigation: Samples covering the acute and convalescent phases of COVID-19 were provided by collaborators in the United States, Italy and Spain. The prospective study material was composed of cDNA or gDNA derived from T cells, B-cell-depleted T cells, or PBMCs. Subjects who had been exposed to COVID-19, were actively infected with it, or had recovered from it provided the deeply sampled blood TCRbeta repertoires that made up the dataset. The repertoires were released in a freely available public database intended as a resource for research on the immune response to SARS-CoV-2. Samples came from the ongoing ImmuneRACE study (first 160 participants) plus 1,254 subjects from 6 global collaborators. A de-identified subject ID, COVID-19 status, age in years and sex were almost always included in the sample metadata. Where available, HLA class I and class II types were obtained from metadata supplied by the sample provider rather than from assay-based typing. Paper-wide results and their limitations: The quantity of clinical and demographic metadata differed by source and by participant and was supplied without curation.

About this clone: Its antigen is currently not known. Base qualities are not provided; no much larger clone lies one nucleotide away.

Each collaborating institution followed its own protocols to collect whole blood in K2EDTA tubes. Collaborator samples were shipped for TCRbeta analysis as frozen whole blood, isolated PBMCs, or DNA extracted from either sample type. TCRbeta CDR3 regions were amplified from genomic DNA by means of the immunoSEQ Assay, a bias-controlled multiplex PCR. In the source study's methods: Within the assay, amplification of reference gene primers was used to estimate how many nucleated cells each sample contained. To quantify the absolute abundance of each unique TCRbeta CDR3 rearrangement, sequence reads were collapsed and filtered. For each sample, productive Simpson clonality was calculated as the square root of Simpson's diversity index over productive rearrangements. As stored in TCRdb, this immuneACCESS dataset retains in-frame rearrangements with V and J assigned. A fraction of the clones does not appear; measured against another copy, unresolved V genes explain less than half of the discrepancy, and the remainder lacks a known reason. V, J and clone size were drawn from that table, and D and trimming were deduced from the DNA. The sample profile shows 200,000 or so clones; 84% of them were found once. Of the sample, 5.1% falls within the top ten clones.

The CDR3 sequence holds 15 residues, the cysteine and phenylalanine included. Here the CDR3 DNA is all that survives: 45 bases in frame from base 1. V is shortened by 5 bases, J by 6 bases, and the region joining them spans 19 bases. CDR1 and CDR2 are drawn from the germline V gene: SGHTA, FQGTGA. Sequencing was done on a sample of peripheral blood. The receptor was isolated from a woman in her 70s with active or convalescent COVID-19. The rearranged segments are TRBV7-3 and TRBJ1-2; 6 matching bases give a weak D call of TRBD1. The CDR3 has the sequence CASSGAWDKGDGYTF. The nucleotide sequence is TGTGCCAGCAGCGGGGCCTGGGACAAGGGGGATGGCTACACCTTC.